By share, the clone carrying this T cell receptor (beta chain) counts as medium-sized. What it recognizes is unknown. Germline V lookup: CDR1 MNHNY, CDR2 SVGAGI (reference sequence). This CDR3 has 16 amino acids. The V and J ends lost 0 bases and 0 bases respectively, with 10 bases between them. This sample stems from a study of T-cell memory formation after mild COVID-19. Study context: The two donors had largely donor-specific TCR clusters.

Researchers used 5'RACE with constant-segment primers to make TCR alpha and TCR beta cDNA libraries that carry sample barcodes and UMIs. TCRdb itself ran the 5' RACE reads through MiXCR, one entry per CDR3 protein. This sample has around 13,000 distinct CDR3 sequences, with around 12% found just once. Findings and caveats of the study: Pre-infection memory held some responding clones, suggesting pre-existing cross-reactive T cells responded. Clones contracting across day 15 to 85 had a balanced CD4/CD8 profile; later expanding clones leaned CD4+.

The V and J genes are TRBV6-6 and TRBJ2-3; D might be TRBD1 (5 bases). The receptor's source is an adult woman who had mild COVID-19 (a few samples of this study predate the infection). Cell type and time point are not known. Sequencing input: PBMCs or a T cell subset sorted from them (not recorded which). The CDR3 is CASSYSMGRSTDTQYF. The DNA for the CDR3 is TGTGCCAGCAGTTACTCGATGGGGCGAAGCACAGATACGCAGTATTTT.